The clone carrying this TCR beta chain has just a few counts. Its antigen is unknown. This entry belongs to a study of blood T cells in healthy people across ages. Study-wide points: Higher naive T cell percentage went strongly together with higher TCR beta diversity. Long-lived donors carried more naive CD4+ cells and greater diversity than aged donors.

Primed by a sample-barcoded 5' primer and a J-beta primer mix, a second PCR proceeded for about 6 to 12 cycles. TCRdb re-analysed the 5' RACE reads in MiXCR, keeping a single row per CDR3 protein. Of 450,000 to 650,000 distinct CDR3 sequences in the sample, about 25% were seen once. The CDR3 runs 16 residues. CDR1 and CDR2 (germline): SQVTM, ANQGSEA. The sample also formed part of further work on T cells of mothers and their children.

Material: blood. J is TRBJ2-5 and V is TRBV29-1, with 9 positions matching TRBD2. Judging by the DNA end, TRBJ2-7 fits better; the J call may be wrong. The sequence came from a boy between 10 and 17 years old in good health. The CDR3 region is CSVDWSSGTKSYEQYF. In DNA form, the CDR3 reads TGCAGCGTTGATTGGTCTAGCGGGACTAAGTCCTACGAGCAGTACTTC.